The subject of this entry is one T cell receptor (beta chain). This sample stems from a study of blood T cell repertoires in COVID-19. Study-wide background: Sources were T cells, B-cell-depleted T cells, or PBMCs; the material itself was cDNA or gDNA.

CDR1 is LNHDA, CDR2 SQIVND, per germline (reference sequence). After removal of 5 bases from V and 10 bases from J, the junction contained 8 bases not matched to a gene. The CDR3 sequence is 13 residues long. The protocol was immunoSEQ multiplex PCR, while the TCRdb copy is restricted to in-frame clones and leaves out a portion. The table includes about 500,000 clones, roughly 89% detected once. Enrolled during active infection, Seattle patients were then followed longitudinally. The clonotype comes from a woman aged 45-65 years with COVID-19, enrolled during active disease. This chain links TRBV19 with TRBJ2-1; 7 nucleotides agree with TRBD1. Sequenced sample: peripheral blood. The CDR3 nucleotides are TGTGCCAGTAGTCCCCGGGGACAGCCCGAGCAGTTCTTC. Translation: CASSPRGQPEQFF.